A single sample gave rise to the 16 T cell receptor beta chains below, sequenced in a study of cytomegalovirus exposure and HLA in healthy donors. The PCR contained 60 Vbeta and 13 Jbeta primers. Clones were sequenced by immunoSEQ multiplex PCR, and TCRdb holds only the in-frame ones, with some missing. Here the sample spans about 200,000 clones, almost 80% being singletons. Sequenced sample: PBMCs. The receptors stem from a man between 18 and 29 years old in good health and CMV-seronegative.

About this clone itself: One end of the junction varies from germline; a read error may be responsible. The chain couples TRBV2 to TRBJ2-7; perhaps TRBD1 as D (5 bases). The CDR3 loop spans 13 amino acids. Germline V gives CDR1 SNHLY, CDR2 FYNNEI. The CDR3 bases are TGTGCCAGCAGTGATGTATACAGTGGGGCCAGACGCTTC. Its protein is CASSDVYSGARRF.

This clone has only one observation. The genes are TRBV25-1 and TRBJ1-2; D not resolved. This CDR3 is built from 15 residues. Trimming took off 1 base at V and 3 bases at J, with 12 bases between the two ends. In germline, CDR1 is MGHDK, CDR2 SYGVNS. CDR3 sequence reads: CASSESSGVDYGYTF. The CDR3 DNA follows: TGTGCCAGCAGTGAATCCAGCGGTGTTGACTATGGCTACACCTTC.

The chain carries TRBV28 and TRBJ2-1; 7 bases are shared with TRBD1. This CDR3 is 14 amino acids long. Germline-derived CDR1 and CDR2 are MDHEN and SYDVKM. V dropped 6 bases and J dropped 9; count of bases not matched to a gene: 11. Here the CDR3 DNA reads TGTGCCAGCAGGCCGTCCTACAGGGGTAGTGAGCAGTTCTTC. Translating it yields CASRPSYRGSEQFF. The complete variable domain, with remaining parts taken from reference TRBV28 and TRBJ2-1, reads DVKVTQSSRYLVKRTGEKVFLECVQDMDHENMFWYRQDPGLGLRLIYFSYDVKMKEKGDIPEGYSVSREKKERFSLILESASTNQTSMYLCASRPSYRGSEQFFGPGTRLTVL.

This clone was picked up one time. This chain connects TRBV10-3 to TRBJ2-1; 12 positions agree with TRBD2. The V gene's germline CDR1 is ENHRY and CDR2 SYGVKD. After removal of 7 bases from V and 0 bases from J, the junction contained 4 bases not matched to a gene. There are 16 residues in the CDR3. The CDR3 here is CAIKTSGGSSYNEQFF. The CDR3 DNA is TGTGCCATCAAAACTAGCGGGGGGAGCTCCTACAATGAGCAGTTCTTC.

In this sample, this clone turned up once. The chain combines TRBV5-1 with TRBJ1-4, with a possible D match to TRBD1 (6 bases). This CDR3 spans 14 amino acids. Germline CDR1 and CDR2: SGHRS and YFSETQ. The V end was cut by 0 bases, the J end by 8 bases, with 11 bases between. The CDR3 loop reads CASSLGGGDEKLFF. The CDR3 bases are TGCGCCAGCAGCTTGGGCGGGGGCGACGAAAAACTGTTTTTT.

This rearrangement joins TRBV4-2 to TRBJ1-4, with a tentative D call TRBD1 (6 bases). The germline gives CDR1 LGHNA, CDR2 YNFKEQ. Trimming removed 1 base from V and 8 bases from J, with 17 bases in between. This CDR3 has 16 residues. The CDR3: CASSQARQEGGEKLFF. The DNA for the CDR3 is TGTGCCAGCAGCCAAGCAAGACAGGAGGGAGGGGAAAAACTGTTTTTT.

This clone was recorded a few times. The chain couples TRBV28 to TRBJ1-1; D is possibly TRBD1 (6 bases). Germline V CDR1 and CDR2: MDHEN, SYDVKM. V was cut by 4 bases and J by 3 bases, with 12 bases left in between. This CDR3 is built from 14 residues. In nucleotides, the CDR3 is TGTGCCAGCAGTTCCTCGAACAGGGACACTGAAGCTTTCTTT. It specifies CASSSSNRDTEAFF.

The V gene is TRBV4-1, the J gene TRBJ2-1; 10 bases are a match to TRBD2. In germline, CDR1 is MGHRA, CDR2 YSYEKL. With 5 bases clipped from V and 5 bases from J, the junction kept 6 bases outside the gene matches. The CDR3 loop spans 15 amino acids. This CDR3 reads CASSYLAGDHNEQFF. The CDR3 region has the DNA TGCGCCAGCAGCTATCTAGCGGGGGACCACAATGAGCAGTTCTTC.

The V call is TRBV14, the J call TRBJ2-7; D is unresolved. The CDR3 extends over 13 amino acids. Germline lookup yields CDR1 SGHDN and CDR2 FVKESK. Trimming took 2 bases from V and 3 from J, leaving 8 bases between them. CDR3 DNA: TGTGCCAGCAGCCAATCGGTGAACTACGAGCAGTACTTC. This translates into CASSQSVNYEQYF.

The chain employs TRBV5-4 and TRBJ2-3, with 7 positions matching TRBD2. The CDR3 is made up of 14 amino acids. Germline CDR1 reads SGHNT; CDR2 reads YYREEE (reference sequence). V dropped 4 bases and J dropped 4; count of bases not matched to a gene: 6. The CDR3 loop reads CASSPGGSADTQYF. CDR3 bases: TGTGCCAGCAGCCCGGGGGGTAGCGCAGATACGCAGTATTTT. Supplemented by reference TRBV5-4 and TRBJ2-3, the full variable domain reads ETGVTQSPTHLIKTRGQQVTLRCSSQSGHNTVSWYQQALGQGPQFIFQYYREEENGRGNFPPRFSGLQFPNYSSELNVNALELDDSALYLCASSPGGSADTQYFGPGTRLTVL.

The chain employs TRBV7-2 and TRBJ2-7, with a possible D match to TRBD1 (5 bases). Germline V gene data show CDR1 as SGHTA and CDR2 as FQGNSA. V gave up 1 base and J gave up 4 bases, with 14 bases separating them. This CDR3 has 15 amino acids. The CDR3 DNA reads TGTGCCAGCAGCTTAGTCTACAGGTCGGAATACGAGCAGTACTTC. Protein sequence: CASSLVYRSEYEQYF. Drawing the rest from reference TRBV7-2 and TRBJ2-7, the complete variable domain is GAGVSQSPSNKVTEKGKDVELRCDPISGHTALYWYRQSLGQGLEFLIYFQGNSAPDKSGLPSDRFSAERTGGSVSTLTIQRTQQEDSAVYLCASSLVYRSEYEQYFGPGTRLTVT.

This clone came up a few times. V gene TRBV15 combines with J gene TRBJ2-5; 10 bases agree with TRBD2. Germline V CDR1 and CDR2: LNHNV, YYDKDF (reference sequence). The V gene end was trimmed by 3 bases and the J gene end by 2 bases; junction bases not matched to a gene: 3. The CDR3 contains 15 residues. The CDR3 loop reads CATSSGAGGQETQYF. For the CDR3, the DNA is TGTGCCACCAGCAGTGGAGCGGGGGGGCAAGAGACCCAGTACTTC.

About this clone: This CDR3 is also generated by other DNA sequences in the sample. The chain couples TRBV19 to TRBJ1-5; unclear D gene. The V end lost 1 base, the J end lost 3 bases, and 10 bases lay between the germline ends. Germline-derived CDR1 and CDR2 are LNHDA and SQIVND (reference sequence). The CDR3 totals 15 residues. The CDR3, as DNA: TGTGCCAGTAGTATAGGGCCAGGCCTCAATCAGCCCCAGCATTTT. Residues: CASSIGPGLNQPQHF.

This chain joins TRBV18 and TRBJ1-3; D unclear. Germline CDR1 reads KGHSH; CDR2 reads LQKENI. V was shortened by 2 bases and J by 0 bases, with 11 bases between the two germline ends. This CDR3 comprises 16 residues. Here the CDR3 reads CASSPGPGGSGNTIYF. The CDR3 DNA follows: TGTGCCAGCTCACCAGGCCCGGGAGGCTCTGGAAACACCATATATTTT. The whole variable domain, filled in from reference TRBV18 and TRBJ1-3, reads NAGVMQNPRHLVRRRGQEARLRCSPMKGHSHVYWYRQLPEEGLKFMVYLQKENIIDESGMPKERFSAEFPKEGPSILRIQQVVRGDSAAYFCASSPGPGGSGNTIYFGEGSWLTVV.

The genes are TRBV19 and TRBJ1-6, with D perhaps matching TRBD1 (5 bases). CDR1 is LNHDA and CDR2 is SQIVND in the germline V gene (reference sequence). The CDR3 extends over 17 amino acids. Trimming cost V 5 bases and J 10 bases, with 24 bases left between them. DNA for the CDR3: TGTGCCAGTAGTGGGGGATCGGGGAGGCTTGGCTACTCACCCCTCCACTTT. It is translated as CASSGGSGRLGYSPLHF. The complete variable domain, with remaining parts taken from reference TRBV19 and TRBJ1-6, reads DGGITQSPKYLFRKEGQNVTLSCEQNLNHDAMYWYRQDPGQGLRLIYYSQIVNDFQKGDIAEGYSVSREKKESFPLTVTSAQKNPTAFYLCASSGGSGRLGYSPLHFGNGTRLTVT.

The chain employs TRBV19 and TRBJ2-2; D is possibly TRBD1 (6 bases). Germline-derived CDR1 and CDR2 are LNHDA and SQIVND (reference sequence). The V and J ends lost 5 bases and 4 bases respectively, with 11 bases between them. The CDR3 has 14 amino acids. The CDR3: CASSPRGITGELFF. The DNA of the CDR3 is TGTGCCAGTAGTCCCAGGGGAATCACCGGGGAGCTGTTTTTT.